The 8 T cell receptor beta chains reported below all come from one sample, sequenced in a study of blood T cell repertoires in COVID-19. Using immunoSEQ multiplex PCR, the repertoire was profiled, and TCRdb retains in-frame clones only, with some absent. Of 150,000 to 200,000 clones detected, roughly 80% appear once; the ten largest clones hold roughly 6.1%. Source material: peripheral blood. The receptor set was obtained from a woman between 40 and 55 years old with acute or convalescent COVID-19.

This CDR3 is CASSLRSNQPQHF. The CDR3 DNA is TGTGCCAGCAGCTTGCGTAGCAATCAGCCCCAGCATTTT. V is TRBV5-6 and J is TRBJ1-5; no reliable D call. The V end was cut by 1 base, the J end by 0 bases, with 2 bases between. The germline gives CDR1 SGHDT, CDR2 YYEEEE. The CDR3 is 13 residues long. Filled out from reference TRBV5-6 and TRBJ1-5, the complete variable domain reads DAGVTQSPTHLIKTRGQQVTLRCSPKSGHDTVSWYQQALGQGPQFIFQYYEEEERQRGNFPDRFSGHQFPNYSSELNVNALLLGDSALYLCASSLRSNQPQHFGDGTRLSIL.

This chain connects TRBV19 to TRBJ2-3, with 10 bases aligning to TRBD1. The V gene end was trimmed by 8 bases and the J gene end by 8 bases; junction bases not matched to a gene: 10. Germline V gene data show CDR1 as LNHDA and CDR2 as SQIVND (reference sequence). The CDR3 contains 14 residues. CDR3 nucleotide sequence: TGTGCCAGTGGCGGGACAGGGGAACGCGGTACGCAGTATTTT. It encodes CASGGTGERGTQYF.

The table lists this clone with a count of one. This chain links TRBV5-4 with TRBJ1-3; 7 bases align to TRBD1. This CDR3 region has 15 residues. J gave up 2 bases and V 5 bases, and 7 bases lay outside the gene matches. Germline V gives CDR1 SGHNT, CDR2 YYREEE (reference sequence). Here the CDR3 DNA reads TGTGCCAGCAGTTTAGGCGGGACAGCTGGAAACACCATATATTTT. As protein: CASSLGGTAGNTIYF. Supplemented by reference TRBV5-4 and TRBJ1-3, the full variable domain reads ETGVTQSPTHLIKTRGQQVTLRCSSQSGHNTVSWYQQALGQGPQFIFQYYREEENGRGNFPPRFSGLQFPNYSSELNVNALELDDSALYLCASSLGGTAGNTIYFGEGSWLTVV.

The chain uses TRBV9 and TRBJ2-3; tentatively, D is TRBD2 (5 bases). The CDR3 loop spans 13 amino acids. From germline, CDR1 is SGDLS and CDR2 YYNGEE. V lost 5 bases and J lost 2, with 9 bases in between. The CDR3 DNA reads as TGTGCCAGCAGTGCGGACTTCACAGATACGCAGTATTTT. Encoded protein: CASSADFTDTQYF.

The gene calls are TRBV7-2 and TRBJ2-7, with D tentatively TRBD2 (6 bases). CDR3 length: 13 amino acids. CDR1 and CDR2 from the germline V gene are SGHTA and FQGNSA. V lost 5 bases to trimming and J lost 4 bases, with 12 bases between them. CDR3 bases: TGTGCCAGCAGCCAAAGCCGGGGGTACGAGCAGTACTTC. It translates to CASSQSRGYEQYF. Using reference TRBV7-2 and TRBJ2-7 for the parts outside the CDR3, the full variable domain is GAGVSQSPSNKVTEKGKDVELRCDPISGHTALYWYRQSLGQGLEFLIYFQGNSAPDKSGLPSDRFSAERTGGSVSTLTIQRTQQEDSAVYLCASSQSRGYEQYFGPGTRLTVT.

The rearrangement joins TRBV11-3 to TRBJ2-7, with 7 positions matching TRBD1. Germline trimming cut 5 bases from V and 7 bases from J; bases unmatched to any gene: 8. Germline assignment: CDR1 SGHNT and CDR2 YENEEA. This CDR3 is built from 13 residues. The CDR3 here is CASSRDSLVEQYF. CDR3 DNA: TGTGCCAGCAGCCGGGACAGTTTGGTGGAGCAGTACTTC.

The rearrangement joins TRBV6-1 to TRBJ1-6; no definite D call. CDR3 length: 15 amino acids. V was trimmed by 3 bases and J by 9 bases, leaving 15 bases between them. CDR1 is MNHNS and CDR2 is SASEGT in the germline V gene. The CDR3 DNA follows: TGTGCCAGCAGTGATATCGACGGGATAGGTTCACCCCTCCACTTT. It specifies CASSDIDGIGSPLHF.

This clone appeared once. The DNA of the CDR3 is TGTGCCAGCAGTGCGGGCTTGACTTCCGGGGAGCTGTTTTTT. It codes for CASSAGLTSGELFF. The chain couples TRBV27 to TRBJ2-2; tentative D call: TRBD2 (5 bases). Per the germline V gene, CDR1 is MNHEY and CDR2 is SMNVEV (reference sequence). There are 14 residues in the CDR3. V was trimmed by 5 bases and J by 6 bases, leaving 13 bases between them.